Listed below are T cell receptor beta chains from one sample, sequenced in a study of cytomegalovirus exposure and HLA in healthy donors. Sequenced by immunoSEQ multiplex PCR; TCRdb stores in-frame clones only, minus some. The sample lists 130,000 to 150,000 clones, 60% to 85% occurring once. The material sequenced was PBMCs. These receptors all stem from a man in his late teens or twenties in good health and CMV-seronegative. Both conserved end residues are part of each CDR3. The D gene is left open where the match is weak. The listing skips clone size in some rows; elsewhere it reads once, few, many or a size class.

clone_size: .; v_call: TRBV6-5; j_call: TRBJ2-2; d_call: TRBD2; cdr3_aa: CASRGSGRGGELFF; cdr3_nt: TGTGCCAGCAGGGGTAGCGGGAGAGGCGGGGAGCTGTTTTTT
clone_size: once; v_call: TRBV5-1; j_call: TRBJ2-7; d_call: TRBD1; cdr3_aa: CASSFNRGYEQYF; cdr3_nt: TGCGCCAGCAGCTTCAACAGGGGGTACGAGCAGTACTTC
clone_size: few; v_call: TRBV6-5; j_call: TRBJ2-1; d_call: .; cdr3_aa: CASSYRGYNEQFF; cdr3_nt: TGTGCCAGCAGTTACAGAGGGTACAATGAGCAGTTCTTC
clone_size: .; v_call: TRBV19; j_call: TRBJ2-7; d_call: .; cdr3_aa: CASSIGRETYEQYF; cdr3_nt: TGTGCCAGTAGTATTGGTCGGGAAACCTACGAGCAGTACTTC
clone_size: .; v_call: TRBV5-1; j_call: TRBJ2-2; d_call: TRBD2; cdr3_aa: CASIPLAGEPGELFF; cdr3_nt: TGCGCCAGCATTCCTCTAGCGGGGGAGCCCGGGGAGCTGTTTTTT
clone_size: .; v_call: TRBV10-3; j_call: TRBJ2-7; d_call: TRBD2; cdr3_aa: CAISAAGGGSSYEQYF; cdr3_nt: TGTGCCATCAGTGCCGCGGGGGGCGGGAGCTCCTACGAGCAGTACTTC
clone_size: .; v_call: TRBV27; j_call: TRBJ1-1; d_call: TRBD1; cdr3_aa: CASSLTPWAGGNTEAFF; cdr3_nt: TGTGCCAGCAGTTTGACCCCCTGGGCAGGGGGGAACACTGAAGCTTTCTTT
clone_size: .; v_call: TRBV9; j_call: TRBJ2-3; d_call: TRBD2; cdr3_aa: CASSVGAGEGDTQYF; cdr3_nt: TGTGCCAGCAGCGTAGGAGCGGGGGAGGGAGATACGCAGTATTTT
clone_size: .; v_call: TRBV14; j_call: TRBJ1-2; d_call: .; cdr3_aa: CASSQHQVLARPEAEGYTF; cdr3_nt: TGTGCCAGCAGCCAACACCAAGTGCTTGCTCGGCCGGAGGCGGAGGGCTACACCTTC
clone_size: few; v_call: TRBV25-1; j_call: TRBJ2-1; d_call: .; cdr3_aa: CASTPRWGAYNEQFF; cdr3_nt: TGTGCCAGCACCCCGAGATGGGGGGCCTACAATGAGCAGTTCTTC
clone_size: .; v_call: TRBV10-3; j_call: TRBJ1-2; d_call: .; cdr3_aa: CAISGVSAAGRYTF; cdr3_nt: TGTGCCATCAGTGGGGTTTCAGCGGCTGGGCGCTACACCTTC
clone_size: .; v_call: TRBV29-1; j_call: TRBJ2-1; d_call: TRBD1; cdr3_aa: CSVEGWVGTGGHNEQFF; cdr3_nt: TGCAGCGTTGAAGGGTGGGTTGGGACAGGGGGCCACAATGAGCAGTTCTTC
clone_size: .; v_call: TRBV11-3; j_call: TRBJ2-7; d_call: TRBD2; cdr3_aa: CASSNPGTSGGSEQYF; cdr3_nt: TGTGCCAGCAGCAACCCCGGGACTAGCGGGGGAAGCGAGCAGTACTTC
clone_size: few; v_call: TRBV6-6; j_call: TRBJ1-5; d_call: .; cdr3_aa: CASTVGGAYQPQHF; cdr3_nt: TGTGCCAGCACAGTGGGGGGGGCGTATCAGCCCCAGCATTTT
clone_size: once; v_call: TRBV6-5; j_call: TRBJ1-1; d_call: .; cdr3_aa: CASSYPEAPEAFF; cdr3_nt: TGTGCCAGCAGTTACCCTGAGGCCCCTGAAGCTTTCTTT
clone_size: .; v_call: TRBV19; j_call: TRBJ2-1; d_call: TRBD2; cdr3_aa: CASSTNSGGIQNEQFF; cdr3_nt: TGTGCCAGTAGTACTAATAGCGGGGGAATCCAAAATGAGCAGTTCTTC
clone_size: few; v_call: TRBV4-2; j_call: TRBJ2-2; d_call: .; cdr3_aa: CASSQSLAGGTGELFF; cdr3_nt: TGTGCCAGCAGCCAATCCCTAGCCGGAGGGACCGGGGAGCTGTTTTTT
clone_size: few; v_call: TRBV11-2; j_call: TRBJ1-1; d_call: .; cdr3_aa: CASSLFAAGGENTEAFF; cdr3_nt: TGTGCCAGCAGCTTGTTTGCTGCGGGGGGCGAGAACACTGAAGCTTTCTTT